The 28 T cell receptor beta chains reported below all come from one sample, sequenced in a study of blood T cell repertoires in COVID-19. TCRdb's copy holds only in-frame clones and misses some; the assay was immunoSEQ multiplex PCR. The sample consists of about 290,000 clones, 85% to 90% of them appearing once. The specimen was peripheral blood. These receptor sequences come from a woman in her 30s with COVID-19, enrolled during active disease.

The chain uses TRBV28 and TRBJ2-5; D call uncertain. The CDR3 has 13 residues. Germline-derived CDR1 and CDR2 are MDHEN and SYDVKM. The V and J ends lost 2 bases and 0 bases respectively, with 4 bases between them. The CDR3 sequence: CASSLGNQETQYF. The CDR3 bases are TGTGCCAGCAGTTTAGGCAACCAAGAGACCCAGTACTTC.

The V gene is TRBV5-6, the J gene TRBJ1-3; D is undetermined. V shed 4 bases and J shed 1 base, with 15 bases lying between them. CDR1 and CDR2 from the germline V gene are SGHDT and YYEEEE. The CDR3 has 16 amino acids. CDR3 in DNA: TGTGCCAGCAGCCTTAGGACTTCTAGTTCTGGAAACACCATATATTTT. As protein: CASSLRTSSSGNTIYF.

A note on this clone: This may arise from a read error, as a much more abundant clone is one base away. The chain uses TRBV7-6 and TRBJ2-2; D remains unclear. V was pared by 1 base and J by 0 bases, with 3 bases between. The CDR3 contains 14 residues. The germline V gene has CDR1 SGHVS and CDR2 FNYEAQ. CDR3 sequence reads: CASSLDTNTGELFF. CDR3 in DNA: TGTGCCAGCAGCTTAGACACGAACACCGGGGAGCTGTTTTTT.

In this sample, this clone turned up a few times. The chain employs TRBV18 and TRBJ1-6; TRBD1 is a possible D gene (6 bases). V was trimmed by 5 bases and J by 7 bases, leaving 18 bases between them. In germline, CDR1 is KGHSH, CDR2 LQKENI. The CDR3 consists of 16 residues. The CDR3 is CASSEQGIGGNSPLHF. Written as DNA, the CDR3 is TGTGCCAGCTCAGAACAGGGAATTGGGGGCAATTCACCCCTCCACTTT.

The chain combines TRBV30 with TRBJ1-1; 12 nucleotides align to TRBD1. This CDR3 region has 15 residues. V shed 3 bases, J shed 5 bases, and the junction held 7 bases outside the gene matches. In germline, CDR1 is GTSNPN, CDR2 SVGIG (reference sequence). The CDR3 nucleotides read TGTGCCTGGAGCTGGGACAGGGGGCTAAGGACTGAAGCTTTCTTT. This encodes CAWSWDRGLRTEAFF.

The chain recombines TRBV5-8 with TRBJ2-2; 13 nucleotides align to TRBD2. V gave up 0 bases and J gave up 6 bases; unmatched junction bases: 5. CDR3 length: 17 residues. Germline assignment: CDR1 SGHTS and CDR2 YDEGEE. The CDR3 DNA is TGTGCCAGCAGCTTGGAACTAGCGGGGGGGCCTTCCGGGGAGCTGTTTTTT. It codes for CASSLELAGGPSGELFF.

The V call is TRBV19, the J call TRBJ2-7; a weak D match, TRBD2 (5 bases). Per germline, CDR1 LNHDA and CDR2 SQIVND (reference sequence). The ends were cut back, 7 bases at V and 3 bases at J, with 19 bases in the middle. This CDR3 has 15 residues. The CDR3 is CASTNSPGSLYEQYF. The CDR3 DNA is TGTGCCAGTACCAATTCCCCGGGGAGTCTCTACGAGCAGTACTTC.

The chain carries TRBV2 and TRBJ2-1; 10 positions match TRBD1. V lost 7 bases and J lost 15; bases outside the gene matches: 12. Germline assignment: CDR1 SNHLY and CDR2 FYNNEI. The CDR3 spans 13 residues. The chain's CDR3 is CASIRTGGVNVFF. The CDR3 coding sequence is TGTGCCAGCATTAGGACAGGGGGGGTCAATGTGTTCTTC.

V gene TRBV19 combines with J gene TRBJ2-6, with D maybe TRBD2 (6 bases). From germline, CDR1 is LNHDA and CDR2 SQIVND (reference sequence). Trimming cost V 7 bases and J 0 bases, with 13 bases left between them. The CDR3 contains 16 residues. The CDR3: CASTAPGVSGANVLTF. The CDR3 region has the DNA TGTGCCAGTACTGCACCGGGAGTCTCTGGGGCCAACGTCCTGACTTTC.

J is TRBJ2-3 and V is TRBV19; D remains ambiguous. The germline CDR1 and CDR2 sequences are LNHDA and SQIVND (reference sequence). V shed 7 bases and J shed 0 bases, with 2 bases lying between them. CDR3 length: 11 amino acids. CDR3: CASTSTDTQYF. CDR3 nucleotides: TGTGCCAGTACTAGCACAGATACGCAGTATTTT.

The rearrangement links TRBV27 to TRBJ1-2; D perhaps matches TRBD1 (6 bases). Trimming stripped 7 bases from V and 1 base from J, with 16 bases between. The CDR3 length is 15 residues. Germline lookup yields CDR1 MNHEY and CDR2 SMNVEV (reference sequence). This CDR3 reads CASKWSGALNYGYTF. The CDR3 nucleotides read TGTGCCAGCAAGTGGTCAGGGGCCCTTAACTATGGCTACACCTTC.

J is TRBJ2-5 and V is TRBV9; weak D call: TRBD1 (7 bases). The CDR3 extends over 16 amino acids. In germline, CDR1 is SGDLS, CDR2 YYNGEE. Between the trimmed V and J ends, which lost 3 bases and 1 base, there was a span of 16 bases. The CDR3 sequence is CASSASLQGGQETQYF. CDR3 in DNA: TGTGCCAGCAGCGCTTCCCTCCAGGGGGGCCAAGAGACCCAGTACTTC.

The CDR3 spells CASRDSLNTEAFF. In DNA form, the CDR3 reads TGCGCCAGCAGAGACAGCCTGAACACTGAAGCTTTCTTT. The chain uses TRBV10-1 and TRBJ1-1, with a possible D match to TRBD1 (5 bases). This CDR3 spans 13 amino acids. V was shortened by 6 bases and J by 0 bases, with 8 bases between the two germline ends. The germline CDR1 and CDR2 sequences are WNHNN and SYGVQD (reference sequence).

This sequence joins TRBV13 and TRBJ2-7; 11 bases are a match to TRBD2. The CDR3 is 15 residues long. V lost 6 bases, J lost 12 bases, and 16 bases stayed unmatched. In germline, CDR1 is PRHDT, CDR2 FYEKMQ (reference sequence). In DNA, the CDR3 is TGTGCCAGCAGTAGGGAACTAGCGGGGGCCGCCAGTCTGTACTTC. Amino acid sequence: CASSRELAGAASLYF.

This rearrangement joins TRBV19 to TRBJ1-6, with D possibly TRBD1 on 5 matching bases. Germline V CDR1 and CDR2: LNHDA, SQIVND (reference sequence). V lost 6 bases and J lost 6, with 21 bases in between. The CDR3 covers 17 residues. CDR3 sequence (DNA): TGTGCCAGTAGCCAACAGATACCGACAGTCATTAATTCACCCCTCCACTTT. Protein: CASSQQIPTVINSPLHF.

The J gene is TRBJ2-2, the V gene TRBV24-1; maybe TRBD2 (6 bases). Looked up from germline, CDR1 is KGHDR and CDR2 is SFDVKD. The V and J ends lost 3 bases and 4 bases respectively, with 23 bases between them. This CDR3 comprises 19 residues. The CDR3 DNA reads as TGTGCCACCAGTGATCCTTTTTTGGGGGGTTTACGCGCCACCGGGGAGCTGTTTTTT. This encodes CATSDPFLGGLRATGELFF.

The CDR3: CASSLVSGGAGETQYF. The DNA of the CDR3 is TGCGCCAGCAGCCTAGTAAGCGGGGGGGCTGGTGAGACCCAGTACTTC. The V call is TRBV5-1, the J call TRBJ2-5, with 10 positions matching TRBD2. The junction had 11 bases not matched to a gene; V was cut back by 4 bases and J by 5 bases. Looked up from germline, CDR1 is SGHRS and CDR2 is YFSETQ. The CDR3 has 16 residues.

This clone was recorded a few times. CDR3 region: CASSFGQGNTIYF. CDR3 sequence (DNA): TGTGCCAGCAGTTTCGGACAGGGTAACACCATATATTTT. The chain combines TRBV28 with TRBJ1-3; 8 bases line up with TRBD1. Germline CDR1 reads MDHEN; CDR2 reads SYDVKM. V was clipped by 3 bases and J by 7 bases; unmatched bases: 2. The length of the CDR3 is 13 residues.

This clone was found a few times. Other DNA sequences from this sample encode an identical CDR3 as well. The rearrangement uses TRBV5-1 and TRBJ1-1; D is unclear. Germline lookup yields CDR1 SGHRS and CDR2 YFSETQ. V was shortened by 2 bases and J by 3 bases, with 8 bases between the two germline ends. The CDR3 is made up of 13 amino acids. CDR3 amino acids: CASSLKLDTEAFF. CDR3 bases: TGCGCCAGCAGCTTAAAGCTCGACACTGAAGCTTTCTTT.

This clone appeared a few times. The genes are TRBV9 and TRBJ1-1; D unclear. The CDR3 length is 15 residues. Deletions cut 3 bases from V and 2 bases from J, with 14 bases between. Germline CDR1 is SGDLS and CDR2 is YYNGEE. CDR3 sequence reads: CASSAALNPNTEAFF. The CDR3 nucleotides are TGTGCCAGCAGCGCCGCCCTAAATCCAAACACTGAAGCTTTCTTT. The full variable domain, in which reference TRBV9 and TRBJ1-1 provide the parts outside the CDR3, is DSGVTQTPKHLITATGQRVTLRCSPRSGDLSVYWYQQSLDQGLQFLIQYYNGEERAKGNILERFSAQQFPDLHSELNLSSLELGDSALYFCASSAALNPNTEAFFGQGTRLTVV.

The chain is built from TRBV10-1 and TRBJ1-4; D uncertain. Trimming cost V 10 bases and J 8 bases, with 17 bases left between them. The CDR3 totals 13 residues. Germline assignment: CDR1 WNHNN and CDR2 SYGVQD (reference sequence). The CDR3 is CATRKGAGEKLFF. The CDR3 DNA reads as TGCGCCACCAGGAAGGGAGCCGGCGAAAAACTGTTTTTT.

The chain combines TRBV6-4 with TRBJ1-5; D not resolved. V lost 6 bases to trimming and J lost 1 base, with 13 bases between them. Germline values: CDR1 MRHNA, CDR2 SNTAGT. This CDR3 is 15 amino acids long. CDR3 amino acids: CASSEFGGSNQPQHF. The DNA of the CDR3 is TGTGCCAGCAGCGAGTTCGGAGGGAGCAATCAGCCCCAGCATTTT.

The chain recombines TRBV24-1 with TRBJ2-2; no clear D gene. Trimming shortened V by 4 bases and J by 4 bases, and 6 bases separated the two germline ends. The length of the CDR3 is 13 residues. Germline CDR1 and CDR2: KGHDR and SFDVKD. The CDR3 DNA reads as TGTGCCACCAGTGAAGAGGTCACCGGGGAGCTGTTTTTT. Protein sequence: CATSEEVTGELFF.

The CDR3 region is CASSPTGTFQMQYF. The CDR3 DNA follows: TGTGCCAGCAGCCCGACAGGGACCTTCCAAATGCAGTACTTC. V and J are TRBV11-2 and TRBJ2-7, with 7 positions matching TRBD1. Germline trimming cut 5 bases from V and 9 bases from J; bases unmatched to any gene: 13. There are 14 residues in the CDR3. Germline lookup yields CDR1 SGHAT and CDR2 FQNNGV.

The rearrangement joins TRBV19 to TRBJ1-5, with D hard to call. Germline V gives CDR1 LNHDA, CDR2 SQIVND (reference sequence). V was clipped by 2 bases and J by 3 bases, with 8 bases between them. This CDR3 contains 14 residues. CDR3 nucleotides: TGTGCCAGTAGTATAAGCGGGTTCAATCAGCCCCAGCATTTT. This sequence encodes CASSISGFNQPQHF. Variable domain in full (rest from reference TRBV19 and TRBJ1-5): DGGITQSPKYLFRKEGQNVTLSCEQNLNHDAMYWYRQDPGQGLRLIYYSQIVNDFQKGDIAEGYSVSREKKESFPLTVTSAQKNPTAFYLCASSISGFNQPQHFGDGTRLSIL.

The rearrangement links TRBV28 to TRBJ1-1, with no clear D. The CDR3 consists of 13 residues. In germline, CDR1 is MDHEN, CDR2 SYDVKM. V lost 1 base to trimming and J lost 5 bases, with 8 bases between them. The CDR3 DNA sequence: TGTGCCAGCAGTTTATTTGGGAGGACTGAAGCTTTCTTT. Translating it yields CASSLFGRTEAFF. Full variable domain (rest looked up from reference TRBV28 and TRBJ1-1): DVKVTQSSRYLVKRTGEKVFLECVQDMDHENMFWYRQDPGLGLRLIYFSYDVKMKEKGDIPEGYSVSREKKERFSLILESASTNQTSMYLCASSLFGRTEAFFGQGTRLTVV.

The genes are TRBV28 and TRBJ2-5; TRBD2 aligns across 11 bases. CDR3 size: 15 residues. Germline CDR1 reads MDHEN; CDR2 reads SYDVKM. Germline trimming cut 8 bases from V and 6 bases from J; bases unmatched to any gene: 11. This CDR3 reads CASGLLAGGEQTQYF. Here the CDR3 DNA reads TGTGCCAGCGGACTCTTAGCGGGGGGGGAACAGACCCAGTACTTC.

The J gene is TRBJ1-4, the V gene TRBV5-8; D may be TRBD1 (6 bases). Germline V CDR1 and CDR2: SGHTS, YDEGEE. Trimming shortened V by 4 bases and J by 7 bases, and 17 bases separated the two germline ends. The CDR3 spans 15 residues. In nucleotides, the CDR3 is TGTGCCAGCAGCGGATACCCACAGGGACCTGAAAAACTGTTTTTT. Translation gives CASSGYPQGPEKLFF.